These 32 T cell receptor beta chains share one sample of origin, sequenced in a study of T-cell reconstitution after alpha-beta-depleted transplantation in children. Preparation of the TCRbeta library involved a method that used unique molecular identifiers. In TCRdb, the PCR reads were re-called with MiXCR into one record per CDR3 protein. The table shows approximately 1,000,000 distinct CDR3 sequences, with less than 30% occurring only once. Sample: PBMCs, mostly from graft donor cells, taken 360 days after TCRalphabeta/CD19-depleted stem cell transplant. The receptors originated from a boy under three years old who had a stem cell transplant for SCID, so the T cells may come from the graft donor.

The genes are TRBV3-1 and TRBJ2-5; maybe TRBD1 (5 bases). The CDR3 extends over 15 amino acids. Germline V gene sequence: CDR1 LGHDT, CDR2 YNNKEL (reference sequence). V was cut by 0 bases and J by 2 bases, with 10 bases left in between. CDR3 DNA: TGTGCCAGCAGCCAAGATAGGGCAGGGCAAGAGACCCAGTACTTC. It translates to CASSQDRAGQETQYF.

The chain carries TRBV7-2 and TRBJ2-7; tentatively, D is TRBD1 (9 bases). V lost 0 bases, J lost 9 bases, and 18 bases lay in between. The germline V gene encodes CDR1 SGHTA and CDR2 FQGNSA. This CDR3 is built from 15 residues. As DNA, the CDR3 is TGTGCCAGCAGCTTAGCTAGCGGGACAGGGTCTAGGCAGTACTTC. It encodes CASSLASGTGSRQYF.

This chain joins TRBV4-3 and TRBJ1-4; 9 positions agree with TRBD1. The CDR3 extends over 20 amino acids. CDR1 is LGHNA and CDR2 is YSLEER in the germline V gene. Trimming removed 1 base from V and 1 base from J; junction bases left unmatched: 13. The CDR3 is CASSQGLHRGRGQTNEKLFF. The DNA for the CDR3 is TGCGCCAGCAGCCAAGGACTCCACAGGGGGCGCGGACAAACTAATGAAAAACTGTTTTTT.

The CDR3 loop reads CASSPAGSSYNEQFF. The DNA for the CDR3 is TGTGCCAGCAGCCCCGCGGGGAGCTCCTACAATGAGCAGTTCTTC. V is TRBV9 and J is TRBJ2-1; D might be TRBD2 (6 bases). V was cut by 4 bases and J by 0 bases, with 11 bases left in between. The CDR3 has 15 amino acids. The germline V gene encodes CDR1 SGDLS and CDR2 YYNGEE.

The chain carries TRBV29-1 and TRBJ1-1, with a possible D match to TRBD1 (6 bases). Germline V gives CDR1 SQVTM, CDR2 ANQGSEA. Trimming removed 5 bases from V and 0 bases from J, with 10 bases in between. There are 13 residues in the CDR3. The CDR3 DNA reads as TGCAGCGTTAACAGGGTTTTGAACACTGAAGCTTTCTTT. It encodes CSVNRVLNTEAFF.

The chain joins TRBV5-6 to TRBJ2-2, with D unresolved. The CDR3 contains 18 residues. Germline V gene sequence: CDR1 SGHDT, CDR2 YYEEEE. V was cut by 6 bases and J by 6 bases, with 27 bases left in between. The CDR3 loop reads CASTYTSQRVRLSGELFF. CDR3 bases: TGTGCCAGCACCTACACTTCCCAAAGGGTGCGTTTGTCCGGGGAGCTGTTTTTT.

The V call is TRBV29-1, the J call TRBJ2-5; tentative D call: TRBD1 (6 bases). The CDR3 sequence is 14 residues long. V lost 5 bases to trimming and J lost 1 base, with 14 bases between them. In germline, CDR1 is SQVTM, CDR2 ANQGSEA. The CDR3 loop is CSVRKTGIQETQYF. CDR3 coding DNA: TGCAGCGTTAGAAAAACAGGGATCCAAGAGACCCAGTACTTC. The full variable domain, in which reference TRBV29-1 and TRBJ2-5 provide the parts outside the CDR3, is SAVISQKPSRDICQRGTSLTIQCQVDSQVTMMFWYRQQPGQSLTLIATANQGSEATYESGFVIDKFPISRPNLTFSTLTVSNMSPEDSSIYLCSVRKTGIQETQYFGPGTRLLVL.

This clonotype has only one observation. CDR3 sequence reads: CSAKTAQTQYF. CDR3 DNA: TGCAGTGCAAAGACAGCTCAGACCCAGTACTTC. The chain uses TRBV20-1 and TRBJ2-5, with D possibly being TRBD1 (5 bases). Trimming cost V 6 bases and J 6 bases, with 11 bases left between them. Germline loops: CDR1 DFQATT, CDR2 SNEGSKA (reference sequence). This CDR3 contains 11 residues.

V usage is TRBV7-8 and J usage is TRBJ2-5, with D possibly matching TRBD2 (5 bases). This CDR3 comprises 14 residues. Trimming stripped 7 bases from V and 3 bases from J, with 15 bases between. Per the germline V gene, CDR1 is SGHVS and CDR2 is FQNEAQ. The CDR3 DNA is TGTGCCAGCACTCGGGATTCTCTTAAAGAGACCCAGTACTTC. Translating it yields CASTRDSLKETQYF.

The genes are TRBV11-2 and TRBJ2-3; 8 bases map to TRBD2. With V trimmed by 3 bases and J by 1 base, 9 bases remained unmatched. The germline CDR1 and CDR2 sequences are SGHAT and FQNNGV. CDR3 size: 17 residues. The CDR3, as DNA: TGTGCCAGCAGCTTCATGCTAGCGGGCGGGGGCACAGATACGCAGTATTTT. This gives the protein CASSFMLAGGGTDTQYF.

This clonotype occurred many times. This CDR3 is CASSLWTETWGLTDTQYF. In nucleotides, the CDR3 is TGTGCCAGCAGTCTATGGACCGAAACGTGGGGGCTCACAGATACGCAGTATTTT. The gene calls are TRBV12-3 or TRBV12-4 and TRBJ2-3; D may be TRBD1 (6 bases). The CDR3 is made up of 18 amino acids. V gave up 5 bases and J gave up 2 bases, with 23 bases separating them.

V usage is TRBV12-3 or TRBV12-4 and J usage is TRBJ1-1; 7 bases are shared with TRBD1. CDR3 length: 20 amino acids. V was clipped by 1 base and J by 10 bases; unmatched bases: 27. CDR3 region: CASSLEVPRGPTGRLLGAFF. CDR3 in DNA: TGTGCCAGCAGTTTAGAGGTCCCCAGAGGCCCGACAGGGAGGCTACTGGGAGCTTTCTTT.

V and J are TRBV3-1 and TRBJ1-2; no firm D call. This CDR3 spans 13 amino acids. CDR1 is LGHDT, CDR2 YNNKEL, per germline (reference sequence). The V end lost 1 base, the J end lost 4 bases, and 7 bases lay between the germline ends. The CDR3 spells CASSQVASYGYTF. The DNA of the CDR3 is TGTGCCAGCAGCCAAGTGGCCAGCTATGGCTACACCTTC.

This chain joins TRBV28 and TRBJ1-5, with D possibly TRBD1 on 6 matching bases. V was trimmed by 3 bases and J by 0 bases, leaving 12 bases between them. This CDR3 is 16 amino acids long. CDR1 is MDHEN and CDR2 is SYDVKM in the germline V gene. The chain's CDR3 is CASSFSRTDSNQPQHF. For the CDR3, the DNA is TGTGCCAGCAGTTTTAGTCGGACAGATAGCAATCAGCCCCAGCATTTT.

The V call is TRBV27, the J call TRBJ1-2, with a tentative D call TRBD1 (6 bases). V lost 5 bases, J lost 3 bases, and 16 bases lay in between. CDR3 size: 15 residues. Germline loops: CDR1 MNHEY, CDR2 SMNVEV (reference sequence). CDR3 in amino acids: CASSPGQTFDYGYTF. The CDR3, as DNA: TGTGCCAGCAGTCCAGGACAGACCTTCGACTATGGCTACACCTTC.

CDR3 sequence (DNA): TGTGCCAGCAGCTTAGACAGGGGGCGCGATGAGCAGTTCTTC. It codes for CASSLDRGRDEQFF. The rearrangement joins TRBV7-3 to TRBJ2-1, with 10 nucleotides matching TRBD1. The CDR3 is 14 amino acids. V lost 2 bases to trimming and J lost 8 bases; unmatched junction nucleotides: 3. The germline V gene has CDR1 SGHTA and CDR2 FQGTGA.

The rearrangement links TRBV10-3 to TRBJ1-1, with a possible D match to TRBD1 (5 bases). V was pared by 7 bases and J by 0 bases, with 12 bases between. The CDR3 runs to 14 residues. The germline V gene encodes CDR1 ENHRY and CDR2 SYGVKD. CDR3 region: CAITSTVMNTEAFF. CDR3 coding DNA: TGTGCCATCACCTCGACAGTTATGAACACTGAAGCTTTCTTT.

The J gene is TRBJ1-5, the V gene TRBV12-3 or TRBV12-4; D is unclear. The CDR3 sequence is 12 residues long. V lost 5 bases and J lost 7, with 9 bases in between. DNA for the CDR3: TGTGCCAGCAGTAGTAAATGGCAGCCCCAGCATTTT. This translates into CASSSKWQPQHF.

J is TRBJ2-7 and V is TRBV20-1; 9 bases line up with TRBD1. The V and J ends lost 5 bases and 2 bases, in that order; junction bases with no gene match: 4. The CDR3 consists of 13 residues. Germline CDR1 is DFQATT and CDR2 is SNEGSKA (reference sequence). Here the CDR3 DNA reads TGCAGTGCTTGGACAGGGGTGGCCTACGAGCAGTACTTC. Translated: CSAWTGVAYEQYF.

DNA for the CDR3: TGCAGTGCTAGACTTCAGGATTACAATGAGCAGTTCTTC. Amino acid sequence: CSARLQDYNEQFF. The chain has TRBV20-1 and TRBJ2-1; D is unclear. The germline gives CDR1 DFQATT, CDR2 SNEGSKA (reference sequence). The CDR3 covers 13 residues. Trimming shortened V by 2 bases and J by 4 bases, and 9 bases separated the two germline ends.

This clonotype appeared a single time. V usage is TRBV7-8 and J usage is TRBJ1-2; 8 nucleotides match TRBD1. The germline CDR1 and CDR2 sequences are SGHVS and FQNEAQ. V was clipped by 1 base and J by 0 bases; unmatched bases: 4. There are 16 residues in the CDR3. CDR3 sequence reads: CASSLVDRVPNYGYTF. CDR3 bases: TGTGCCAGCAGCTTAGTGGACAGGGTCCCTAACTATGGCTACACCTTC.

In this sample, this clonotype turned up a few times. The V and J genes are TRBV20-1 and TRBJ2-7; 8 bases fit TRBD1. CDR1 DFQATT and CDR2 SNEGSKA come from the germline V gene (reference sequence). V lost 3 bases to trimming and J lost 0 bases; unmatched junction nucleotides: 10. The CDR3 is 16 amino acids. The CDR3: CSASDRGPWSSYEQYF. For the CDR3, the DNA is TGCAGTGCTAGTGACAGGGGCCCCTGGAGCTCCTACGAGCAGTACTTC.

This clonotype was detected only a few times. The chain couples TRBV6-1 to TRBJ2-7; D not resolved. The V gene lost 4 bases and the J gene lost 2 bases, with 9 bases spanning the gap. In germline, CDR1 is MNHNS, CDR2 SASEGT. This CDR3 contains 13 residues. The CDR3, as DNA: TGTGCCAGCAGTGGGCCGAACGCCTACGAGCAGTACTTC. It specifies CASSGPNAYEQYF.

This clonotype has a single count. DNA of the CDR3: TGTGCCAGCAGTTTGACGGTAGCGGGATCCTACGAGCAGTACTTC. Protein: CASSLTVAGSYEQYF. The V gene is TRBV27, the J gene TRBJ2-7, with TRBD2 matching over 8 bases. J was trimmed by 1 base and V by 3 bases; bases with no gene match: 5. The germline V gene has CDR1 MNHEY and CDR2 SMNVEV (reference sequence). This CDR3 comprises 15 residues.

The V and J genes are TRBV6-1 and TRBJ2-7; 7 bases line up with TRBD2. Germline V CDR1 and CDR2: MNHNS, SASEGT. The CDR3 runs to 13 residues. V shed 8 bases, J shed 4 bases, and the junction held 8 bases outside the gene matches. The CDR3 bases are TGTGCCAGCGAGTCTCAGCGGGGTTACGAGCAGTACTTC. This translates into CASESQRGYEQYF.

This chain uses TRBV7-9 with TRBJ2-2; perhaps D is TRBD1 or TRBD2 (5 bases each). Per the germline V gene, CDR1 is SEHNR and CDR2 is FQNEAQ (reference sequence). The V end lost 1 base, the J end lost 3 bases, and 9 bases lay between the germline ends. This CDR3 is built from 15 residues. The CDR3 sequence: CASSLVGTHTGELFF. The CDR3 region has the DNA TGTGCCAGCAGCTTAGTGGGGACCCACACCGGGGAGCTGTTTTTT.

The chain employs TRBV12-3 or TRBV12-4 and TRBJ1-1; D possibly corresponds to TRBD1 (6 bases). The CDR3 has 13 residues. Trimming shortened V by 5 bases and J by 1 base, and 8 bases separated the two germline ends. CDR3 in DNA: TGTGCCAGCAGTATGGGACAGAACACTGAAGCTTTCTTT. Protein: CASSMGQNTEAFF.

The chain is built from TRBV29-1 and TRBJ2-2, with D possibly matching TRBD2 (5 bases). Trimming cost V 7 bases and J 3 bases, with 9 bases left between them. Germline V gene sequence: CDR1 SQVTM, CDR2 ANQGSEA. This CDR3 is built from 12 residues. CDR3 sequence: CSADGDTGELFF. In DNA form, the CDR3 reads TGCAGCGCGGACGGGGACACCGGGGAGCTGTTTTTT.

Written as DNA, the CDR3 is TGTGCCATCAGTGAGTCGCGATATAGCAATCAGCCCCAGCATTTT. Its translation: CAISESRYSNQPQHF. The genes are TRBV10-3 and TRBJ1-5; no definite D call. V lost 0 bases to trimming and J lost 0 bases, with 6 bases between them. Germline V gene lookup returns CDR1 ENHRY and CDR2 SYGVKD. This CDR3 is built from 15 residues.

The J gene is TRBJ2-7, the V gene TRBV4-2, with D uncertain. Trimming cost V 1 base and J 0 bases, with 10 bases left between them. Germline values: CDR1 LGHNA, CDR2 YNFKEQ. This CDR3 is built from 15 residues. For the CDR3, the DNA is TGTGCCAGCAGCCAAGGAGCATACGGCTCCTACGAGCAGTACTTC. Residues: CASSQGAYGSYEQYF.

The chain couples TRBV11-2 to TRBJ2-3; TRBD1 matches 8 bases. This CDR3 spans 17 amino acids. V trimming: 0 bases; J trimming: 2 bases; junction bases outside the gene matches: 7. The V gene's germline CDR1 is SGHAT and CDR2 FQNNGV. CDR3 DNA: TGTGCCAGCAGCTTAGATTGGGACAGGCCTCTCACAGATACGCAGTATTTT. Translation: CASSLDWDRPLTDTQYF.

In this sample, this clonotype turned up a few times. V gene TRBV15 combines with J gene TRBJ2-5, with D possibly called TRBD1 or TRBD2 (5 bases each). The CDR3 loop spans 12 amino acids. Trimming took 5 bases from V and 5 from J, leaving 9 bases between them. Germline CDR1 is LNHNV and CDR2 is YYDKDF (reference sequence). The CDR3 sequence is CATSWGWETQYF. The CDR3 DNA reads TGTGCCACCAGCTGGGGGTGGGAGACCCAGTACTTC.